In its sample, the clone carrying this TCR beta chain was seen many times. Its antigen is still unknown. The CDR3 is 15 amino acids. Germline values: CDR1 LNHDA, CDR2 SQIVND (reference sequence). The trim removed 6 bases at V and 4 bases at J, leaving 9 bases unmatched. The data were taken from a study of T cell responses to AZD1222 COVID-19 vaccine. The study, taken as a whole, reports: Targeting of unmutated variant regions was reportedly seen in nearly half of spike-specific TCRs. Repertoires were collected only later (after the peak T cell response had occurred). Spike-specific TCRs gained breadth and depth after people received two AZD1222 doses.

Method: immunoSEQ multiplex PCR; TCRdb's copy keeps in-frame clones and lacks some. In the table there are roughly 120,000 clones, 75% to 90% of which are singletons. The receptor was isolated from an adult in good health. The source material was peripheral blood, sampled on day 0 of AZD1222 vaccination. V usage is TRBV19 and J usage is TRBJ2-5, with 9 nucleotides matching TRBD1. The CDR3, as DNA: TGTGCCAGTAGCCCCGGACAGGGGCTGAGAGAGACCCAGTACTTC. Translated, it gives CASSPGQGLRETQYF.